A selection of T cell receptor beta chains follows, all from one sample in a study of T cells of healthy individuals. From the 5' RACE reads, TCRdb called clonotypes with MiXCR, one entry per CDR3 protein. The sample records roughly 87,000 distinct CDR3 sequences, approximately 18% being singletons. The receptors originated from a human donor in good health. Both conserved end residues are part of each CDR3. Fields, in order: V gene, D gene, J gene, clone size, CDR3 length, CDR3 protein, CDR3 DNA. A D gene is named only where the DNA matches it firmly. A row's size may be missing; if present it is once, few, many or a size class.

V gene: TRBV5-1; D gene: -; J gene: TRBJ2-2; clone size: -; CDR3 length: 15; CDR3 protein: CASSQDGANTGELFF; CDR3 DNA: TGCGCCAGCAGCCAGGACGGAGCGAACACCGGGGAGCTGTTTTTT
V gene: TRBV6-5; D gene: -; J gene: TRBJ2-7; clone size: -; CDR3 length: 13; CDR3 protein: CASSYSGAYEQYF; CDR3 DNA: TGTGCCAGCAGTTACTCGGGCGCCTACGAGCAGTACTTC
V gene: TRBV19; D gene: -; J gene: TRBJ2-7; clone size: few; CDR3 length: 13; CDR3 protein: CASSPPWGDEQYF; CDR3 DNA: TGTGCCAGTAGTCCCCCGTGGGGGGACGAGCAGTACTTC
V gene: TRBV7-2; D gene: TRBD2; J gene: TRBJ2-7; clone size: -; CDR3 length: 16; CDR3 protein: CASSPLYGGNSYEQYF; CDR3 DNA: TGTGCCAGCAGCCCACTATACGGGGGGAACTCCTACGAGCAGTACTTC
V gene: TRBV18; D gene: -; J gene: TRBJ2-7; clone size: few; CDR3 length: 13; CDR3 protein: CASSPPVWNEQYF; CDR3 DNA: TGTGCCAGCTCACCACCGGTGTGGAACGAGCAGTACTTC
V gene: TRBV3-1; D gene: -; J gene: TRBJ2-7; clone size: few; CDR3 length: 15; CDR3 protein: CASSPTHTAHGEQYF; CDR3 DNA: TGTGCCAGCAGCCCGACCCATACGGCACATGGCGAGCAGTACTTC
V gene: TRBV4-2; D gene: -; J gene: TRBJ1-3; clone size: -; CDR3 length: 15; CDR3 protein: CASSPRKSSGNTIYF; CDR3 DNA: TGTGCCAGCAGTCCACGGAAGAGCTCTGGAAACACCATATATTTT
V gene: TRBV27; D gene: TRBD2; J gene: TRBJ2-7; clone size: -; CDR3 length: 15; CDR3 protein: CASSPLAGGRYEQYF; CDR3 DNA: TGTGCCAGCAGCCCACTAGCGGGAGGTCGGTACGAGCAGTACTTC
V gene: TRBV4-1; D gene: -; J gene: TRBJ2-2; clone size: many; CDR3 length: 14; CDR3 protein: CASSPSTNTGELFF; CDR3 DNA: TGCGCCAGCAGCCCATCTACGAACACCGGGGAGCTGTTTTTT
V gene: TRBV20-1; D gene: TRBD2; J gene: TRBJ2-1; clone size: few; CDR3 length: 16; CDR3 protein: CSAVSRDYQGSNEQFF; CDR3 DNA: TGCAGTGCAGTCTCCCGGGACTACCAAGGGTCCAATGAGCAGTTCTTC
V gene: TRBV4-2; D gene: -; J gene: TRBJ2-1; clone size: -; CDR3 length: 17; CDR3 protein: CASSEEGRGGIYNEQFF; CDR3 DNA: TGTGCCAGCAGCGAAGAAGGTCGCGGGGGCATCTACAATGAGCAGTTCTTC
V gene: TRBV5-1; D gene: TRBD2; J gene: TRBJ2-7; clone size: few; CDR3 length: 15; CDR3 protein: CASSPRTSGPYEQYF; CDR3 DNA: TGCGCCAGCAGCCCCCGGACTAGCGGGCCCTACGAGCAGTACTTC
V gene: TRBV7-3; D gene: -; J gene: TRBJ2-1; clone size: many; CDR3 length: 13; CDR3 protein: CASSLFFNNEQFF; CDR3 DNA: TGTGCCAGCAGCTTATTTTTCAACAATGAGCAGTTCTTC
V gene: TRBV27; D gene: TRBD2; J gene: TRBJ2-1; clone size: -; CDR3 length: 20; CDR3 protein: CASSSLGLAGGKSSYNEQFF; CDR3 DNA: TGTGCCAGCAGTTCCCTGGGACTAGCGGGAGGGAAGAGCTCCTACAATGAGCAGTTCTTC
V gene: TRBV7-2; D gene: -; J gene: TRBJ1-2; clone size: many; CDR3 length: 12; CDR3 protein: CASSFHQTSYTF; CDR3 DNA: TGTGCCAGCAGCTTCCATCAGACGAGCTACACCTTC
V gene: TRBV20-1; D gene: -; J gene: TRBJ2-2; clone size: few; CDR3 length: 15; CDR3 protein: CSARGLGHPTGELFF; CDR3 DNA: TGCAGTGCTAGAGGCCTCGGACACCCCACCGGGGAGCTGTTTTTT
V gene: TRBV10-3; D gene: -; J gene: TRBJ2-2; clone size: many; CDR3 length: 15; CDR3 protein: CAISDPADVTGELFF; CDR3 DNA: TGTGCCATCAGTGACCCTGCGGACGTCACCGGGGAGCTGTTTTTT
V gene: TRBV6-2/TRBV6-3; D gene: TRBD1; J gene: TRBJ1-5; clone size: many; CDR3 length: 15; CDR3 protein: CASSSYTGGNQPQHF; CDR3 DNA: TGTGCCAGCAGTTCCTATACAGGGGGCAATCAGCCCCAGCATTTT
V gene: TRBV20-1; D gene: -; J gene: TRBJ1-4; clone size: -; CDR3 length: 15; CDR3 protein: CSAGQGGATNEKLFF; CDR3 DNA: TGCAGTGCTGGTCAGGGAGGTGCAACTAATGAAAAACTGTTTTTT